A selection of T cell receptor beta chains follows, all from one sample in a study of early T cells in non-severe SARS-CoV-2 infection. MiXCR, run by TCRdb on the 5' RACE reads, gives a single entry per CDR3 protein. The data hold 100,000 to 120,000 distinct CDR3 sequences, with about 12% observed a single time. Sequenced sample: whole blood. The receptors here all came from an adult who was a healthcare worker with PCR-confirmed SARS-CoV-2 infection or an uninfected control (not recorded which). The conserved cysteine and the conserved F or W are not part of the CDR3 here. Fields, in order: J gene, clone size, CDR3 length, V gene, CDR3 protein. Size is omitted from some rows. Given values are once, few, many or a class for expanded clones.

J: TRBJ2-7
size: .
length: 11
V: TRBV20-1
CDR3: SAASGGSREQY

J: TRBJ2-1
size: .
length: 10
V: TRBV7-3
CDR3: ASSPLGGEQF

J: TRBJ2-7
size: .
length: 11
V: TRBV30
CDR3: AWSPEVTKEQY

J: TRBJ2-7
size: many
length: 12
V: TRBV4-1
CDR3: ASSQSIGSREQY

J: TRBJ1-2
size: many
length: 14
V: TRBV7-9
CDR3: ASSPYGTGVDYGYT

J: TRBJ2-3
size: .
length: 14
V: TRBV11-2
CDR3: ASSFLAGDLTDTQY

J: TRBJ2-7
size: few
length: 12
V: TRBV20-1
CDR3: SARVGTSVYEQY

J: TRBJ1-1
size: .
length: 13
V: TRBV12-5
CDR3: ASGPDRAWNTEAF

J: TRBJ2-3
size: .
length: 14
V: TRBV3-1
CDR3: ASSLSTSGPTDTQY

J: TRBJ1-1
size: many
length: 13
V: TRBV20-1
CDR3: SARGLTVMNTEAF

J: TRBJ2-1
size: .
length: 14
V: TRBV11-2
CDR3: ASSLVPAGGENEQF

J: TRBJ2-3
size: .
length: 13
V: TRBV7-3
CDR3: ASSALAGRTDTQY

J: TRBJ1-5
size: many
length: 11
V: TRBV7-2
CDR3: ASSLNPNQPQH

J: TRBJ2-2
size: many
length: 13
V: TRBV11-2
CDR3: ASSLRWTEAGELF

J: TRBJ2-3
size: .
length: 14
V: TRBV7-2
CDR3: ASTWGWEGRGDTQY

J: TRBJ2-2
size: few
length: 13
V: TRBV3-1
CDR3: ASSQDHDKTGELF

J: TRBJ1-3
size: .
length: 14
V: TRBV9
CDR3: ASSVLPGASGNTIY

J: TRBJ1-5
size: many
length: 10
V: TRBV24-1
CDR3: ATRTGDQPQH

J: TRBJ2-7
size: few
length: 10
V: TRBV29-1
CDR3: SVRPGPEEQY

J: TRBJ2-7
size: .
length: 12
V: TRBV11-2
CDR3: ASSLGRDNYEQY

J: TRBJ2-1
size: .
length: 13
V: TRBV19
CDR3: ASSLLAGGPGEQF

J: TRBJ2-3
size: many
length: 13
V: TRBV7-3
CDR3: ASSTSSGGTDTQY

J: TRBJ1-1
size: many
length: 15
V: TRBV7-9
CDR3: ASSQGGFSRMNTEAF

J: TRBJ2-1
size: .
length: 13
V: TRBV20-1
CDR3: SARNPGRNPNEQF

J: TRBJ2-1
size: few
length: 11
V: TRBV9
CDR3: ASSVAGLGEQF

J: TRBJ2-5
size: .
length: 11
V: TRBV29-1
CDR3: SVETDSQETQY

J: TRBJ2-3
size: .
length: 13
V: TRBV7-9
CDR3: ASSPWDPTADTQY

J: TRBJ2-7
size: .
length: 12
V: TRBV19
CDR3: ASSGRQGSNEQY